The following is a T cell receptor beta chain sequence with its context. Its cognate antigen is unknown. The record originates from a study of cytomegalovirus exposure and HLA in healthy donors. Study conclusions and caveats: Many donors shared some public TCRs, even though most TCR sequences were rare.

Trimming removed 0 bases from V and 5 bases from J, with 13 bases in between. Looked up from germline, CDR1 is MNHNY and CDR2 is SVGAGI (reference sequence). This CDR3 has 15 residues. Here immunoSEQ multiplex PCR was the method, and the copy in TCRdb shows in-frame clones only, minus some. The sample lists about 190,000 clones, about four fifths seen once, with roughly 2.8% in the top ten. The receptor was isolated from a woman aged 18-29 years in good health and CMV-seropositive. The V call is TRBV6-6, the J call TRBJ2-5; D may be TRBD2 (6 bases). Specimen: PBMCs. CDR3 DNA: TGTGCCAGCAGTTACTCGGAGGGGCCGGCGGAGACCCAGTACTTC. It translates to CASSYSEGPAETQYF.